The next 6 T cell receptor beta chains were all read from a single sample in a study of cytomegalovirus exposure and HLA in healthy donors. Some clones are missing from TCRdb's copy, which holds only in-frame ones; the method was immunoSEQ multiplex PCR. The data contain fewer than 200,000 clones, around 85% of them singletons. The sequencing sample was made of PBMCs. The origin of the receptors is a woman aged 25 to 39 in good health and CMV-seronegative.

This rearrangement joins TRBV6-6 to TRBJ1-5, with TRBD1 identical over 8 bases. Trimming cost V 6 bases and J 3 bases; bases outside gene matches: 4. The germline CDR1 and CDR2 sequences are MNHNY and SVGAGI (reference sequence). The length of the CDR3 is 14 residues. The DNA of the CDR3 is TGTGCCAGCAGCCCGACAGGGGACAATCAGCCCCAGCATTTT. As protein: CASSPTGDNQPQHF.

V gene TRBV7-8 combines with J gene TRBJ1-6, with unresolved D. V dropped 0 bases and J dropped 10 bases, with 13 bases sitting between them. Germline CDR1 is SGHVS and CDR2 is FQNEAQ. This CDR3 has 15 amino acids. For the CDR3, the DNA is TGTGCCAGCAGCTTAGCGACTCCGCTGACCTCACCCCTCCACTTT. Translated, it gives CASSLATPLTSPLHF.

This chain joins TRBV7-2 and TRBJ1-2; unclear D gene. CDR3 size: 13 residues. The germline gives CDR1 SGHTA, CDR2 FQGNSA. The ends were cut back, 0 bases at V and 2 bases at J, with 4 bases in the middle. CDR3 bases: TGTGCCAGCAGCTTAGCAGGGAACTATGGCTACACCTTC. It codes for CASSLAGNYGYTF. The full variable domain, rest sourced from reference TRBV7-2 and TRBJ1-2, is GAGVSQSPSNKVTEKGKDVELRCDPISGHTALYWYRQSLGQGLEFLIYFQGNSAPDKSGLPSDRFSAERTGGSVSTLTIQRTQQEDSAVYLCASSLAGNYGYTFGSGTRLTVV.

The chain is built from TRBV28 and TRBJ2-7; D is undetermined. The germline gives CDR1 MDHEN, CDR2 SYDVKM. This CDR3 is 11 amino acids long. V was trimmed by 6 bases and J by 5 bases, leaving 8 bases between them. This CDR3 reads CASRLLHEQYF. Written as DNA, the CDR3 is TGTGCCAGCAGGTTACTCCACGAGCAGTACTTC. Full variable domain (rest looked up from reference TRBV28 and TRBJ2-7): DVKVTQSSRYLVKRTGEKVFLECVQDMDHENMFWYRQDPGLGLRLIYFSYDVKMKEKGDIPEGYSVSREKKERFSLILESASTNQTSMYLCASRLLHEQYFGPGTRLTVT.

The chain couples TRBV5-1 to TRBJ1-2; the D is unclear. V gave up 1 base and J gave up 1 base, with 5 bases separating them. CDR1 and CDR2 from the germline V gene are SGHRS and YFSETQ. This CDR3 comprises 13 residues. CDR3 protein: CASSLSDNYGYTF. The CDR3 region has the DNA TGCGCCAGCAGCTTGTCAGATAACTATGGCTACACCTTC.

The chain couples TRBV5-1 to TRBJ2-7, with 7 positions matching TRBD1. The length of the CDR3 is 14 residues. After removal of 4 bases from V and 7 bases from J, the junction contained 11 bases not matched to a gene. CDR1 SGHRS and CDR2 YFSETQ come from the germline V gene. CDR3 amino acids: CASSAGQVPGEQYF. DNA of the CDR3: TGCGCCAGCAGCGCCGGACAGGTCCCGGGGGAGCAGTACTTC.